The following is a T cell receptor beta chain sequence with its context. Its target is unknown. Primers: 60 Vbeta forward and 13 Jbeta reverse. Measured with immunoSEQ multiplex PCR; TCRdb has only the in-frame clones, and not every one. Of approximately 100,000 clones listed, less than 85% are singletons. This record belongs to a study of cytomegalovirus exposure and HLA in healthy donors. Study results and caveats: CMV serostatus was the only immune exposure information that was available. TCR beta V segments were, for the most part, productive about 90% or about 30% of the time in an earlier analysis.

Trimming cost V 4 bases and J 3 bases; bases outside gene matches: 6. CDR1 and CDR2 (germline): SEHNR, FQNEAQ (reference sequence). The CDR3 loop spans 16 amino acids. The chain recombines TRBV7-9 with TRBJ1-4, with 9 nucleotides matching TRBD1. The receptor was derived from a man aged 40-55 years in good health and CMV-seropositive. What was sequenced was PBMCs. CDR3 sequence: CASSSSGTGSNEKLFF. The CDR3 nucleotides are TGTGCCAGCAGCTCGTCCGGGACAGGGTCTAATGAAAAACTGTTTTTT. The full variable domain, its missing parts supplied by reference TRBV7-9 and TRBJ1-4, is DTGVSQNPRHKITKRGQNVTFRCDPISEHNRLYWYRQTLGQGPEFLTYFQNEAQLEKSRLLSDRFSAERPKGSFSTLEIQRTEQGDSAMYLCASSSSGTGSNEKLFFGSGTQLSVL.